This T cell receptor beta chain was identified in a study of blood T cell repertoires in COVID-19. TCRdb's table, derived via immunoSEQ multiplex PCR, lists solely in-frame clones and lacks some. Here the sample spans some 9,900 clones, about nine tenths being singletons. Germline lookup yields CDR1 LGHDT and CDR2 YNNKEL (reference sequence). This CDR3 is built from 14 residues. The ends lost 2 bases at V and 5 bases at J; junction bases unmatched: 2. Source material: peripheral blood. This chain joins TRBV3-1 (or the pseudogene TRBV3-2) and TRBJ2-1; 8 nucleotides align to TRBD2. The receptor's source is a human donor in a cohort sampled during active COVID-19. CDR3 region: CASSQRLANNEQFF. The CDR3 DNA is TGTGCCAGCAGCCAAAGACTAGCGAACAATGAGCAGTTCTTC.